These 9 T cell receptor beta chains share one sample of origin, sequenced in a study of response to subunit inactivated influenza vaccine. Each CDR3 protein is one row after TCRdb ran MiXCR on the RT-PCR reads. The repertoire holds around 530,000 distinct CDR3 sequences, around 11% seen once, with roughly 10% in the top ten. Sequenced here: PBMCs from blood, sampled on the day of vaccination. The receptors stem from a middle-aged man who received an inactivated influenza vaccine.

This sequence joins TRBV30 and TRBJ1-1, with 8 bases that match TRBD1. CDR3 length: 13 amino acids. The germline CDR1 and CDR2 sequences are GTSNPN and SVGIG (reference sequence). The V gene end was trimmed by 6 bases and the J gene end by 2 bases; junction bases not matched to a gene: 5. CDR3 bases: TGTGCCTGTAGGACAGGGCTTAACACTGAAGCTTTCTTT. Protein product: CACRTGLNTEAFF.

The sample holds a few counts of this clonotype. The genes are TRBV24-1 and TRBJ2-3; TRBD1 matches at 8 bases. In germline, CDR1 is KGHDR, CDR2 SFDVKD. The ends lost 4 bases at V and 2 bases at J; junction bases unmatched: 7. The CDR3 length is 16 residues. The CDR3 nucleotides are TGTGCCACCAGTGACCCCGGACAGGGTTACACAGATACGCAGTATTTT. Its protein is CATSDPGQGYTDTQYF.

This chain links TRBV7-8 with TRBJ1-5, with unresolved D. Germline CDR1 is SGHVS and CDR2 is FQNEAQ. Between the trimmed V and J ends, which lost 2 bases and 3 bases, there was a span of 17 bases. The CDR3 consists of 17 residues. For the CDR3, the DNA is TGTGCCAGCAGCTTAATGTTCTCGATAGGCAACAATCAGCCCCAGCATTTT. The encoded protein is CASSLMFSIGNNQPQHF.

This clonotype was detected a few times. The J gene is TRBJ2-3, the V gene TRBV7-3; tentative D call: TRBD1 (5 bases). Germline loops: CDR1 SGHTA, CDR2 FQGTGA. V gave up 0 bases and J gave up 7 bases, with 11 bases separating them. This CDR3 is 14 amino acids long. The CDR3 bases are TGTGCCAGCAGCTTAACAGGGGTTGGGAATACGCAGTATTTT. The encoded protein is CASSLTGVGNTQYF.

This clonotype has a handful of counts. The CDR3 region is CSARDGLGPTYEQYF. Here the CDR3 DNA reads TGCAGTGCTAGAGATGGTCTAGGACCCACCTACGAGCAGTACTTC. The gene calls are TRBV20-1 and TRBJ2-7; D not resolved. Germline V gene sequence: CDR1 DFQATT, CDR2 SNEGSKA (reference sequence). This CDR3 has 15 amino acids. Deletions cut 0 bases from V and 2 bases from J, with 14 bases between.

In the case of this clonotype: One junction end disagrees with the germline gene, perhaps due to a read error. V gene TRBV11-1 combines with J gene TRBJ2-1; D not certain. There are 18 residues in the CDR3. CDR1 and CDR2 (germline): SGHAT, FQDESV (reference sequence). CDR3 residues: CASSPTTSFSLAWNELFF. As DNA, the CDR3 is TGTGCCAGCAGCCCTACGACAAGTTTCAGTTTGGCGTGGAATGAGCTGTTCTTC.

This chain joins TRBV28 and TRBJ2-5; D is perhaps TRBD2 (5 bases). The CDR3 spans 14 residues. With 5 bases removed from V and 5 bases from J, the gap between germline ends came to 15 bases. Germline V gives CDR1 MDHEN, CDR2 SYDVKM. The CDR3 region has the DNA TGTGCCAGCAGTAAGGCTCGAGAGCGGGAGACCCAGTACTTC. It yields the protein CASSKARERETQYF.

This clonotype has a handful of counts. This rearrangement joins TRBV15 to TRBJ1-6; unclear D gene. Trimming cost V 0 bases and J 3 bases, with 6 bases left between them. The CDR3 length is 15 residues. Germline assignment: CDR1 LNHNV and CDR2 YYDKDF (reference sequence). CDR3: CATSREQLYNSPLHF. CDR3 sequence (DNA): TGTGCCACCAGCAGAGAACAGCTCTATAATTCACCCCTCCACTTT.

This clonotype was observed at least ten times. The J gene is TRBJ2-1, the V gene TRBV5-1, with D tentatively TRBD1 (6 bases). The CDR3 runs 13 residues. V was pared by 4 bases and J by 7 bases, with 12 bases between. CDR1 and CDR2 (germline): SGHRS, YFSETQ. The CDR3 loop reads CASSPGQGNEQFF. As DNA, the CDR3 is TGCGCCAGCAGCCCGGGTCAGGGGAATGAGCAGTTCTTC.